This entry lists 5 T cell receptor beta chains sequenced from one sample in a study of blood T cell repertoires in COVID-19. The repertoire was sequenced with immunoSEQ multiplex PCR; TCRdb's copy has only in-frame clones and lacks some. The sample includes about 320,000 clones, around nine tenths of them seen just once. Sequenced material: PBMCs or T cells enriched from blood (not recorded which). The receptors originated from a man aged 55-75 years who had recovered from COVID-19.

The chain recombines TRBV15 with TRBJ1-1; D unresolved. The V end lost 1 base, the J end lost 0 bases, and 9 bases lay between the germline ends. The germline V gene has CDR1 LNHNV and CDR2 YYDKDF (reference sequence). The CDR3 loop spans 15 amino acids. The CDR3 sequence: CATSRVQDLNTEAFF. The CDR3 nucleotides read TGTGCCACCAGCAGAGTTCAAGACTTGAACACTGAAGCTTTCTTT.

This sequence joins TRBV7-6 and TRBJ2-2; possible D gene TRBD2, 6 bases. V lost 5 bases to trimming and J lost 5 bases, with 9 bases between them. The CDR3 is 13 residues long. The V gene's germline CDR1 is SGHVS and CDR2 FNYEAQ. The CDR3 DNA follows: TGTGCCAGCAGCCCTCGGGAGACCGGGGAGCTGTTTTTT. The encoded protein is CASSPRETGELFF.

The V call is TRBV11-3, the J call TRBJ2-7; D is undetermined. V was trimmed by 1 base and J by 6 bases, leaving 13 bases between them. The V gene's germline CDR1 is SGHNT and CDR2 YENEEA. This CDR3 is built from 14 residues. The CDR3 region has the DNA TGTGCCAGCAGCTTAGCCAGGTATAACGTCGAGCAGTACTTC. Protein sequence: CASSLARYNVEQYF.

The rearrangement uses TRBV10-3 and TRBJ1-2, with D perhaps TRBD1 (6 bases). The ends were cut back, 6 bases at V and 0 bases at J, with 23 bases in the middle. Per the germline V gene, CDR1 is ENHRY and CDR2 is SYGVKD. The CDR3 spans 18 residues. The CDR3 region is CAISQSRTDRITNYGYTF. The CDR3 bases are TGTGCCATCAGCCAATCAAGAACGGACAGAATTACTAACTATGGCTACACCTTC.

In this sample, this clone turned up once. The chain links TRBV5-1 to TRBJ2-2; 11 bases fit TRBD2. The CDR3 is 16 residues long. Losses at the gene ends were 3 bases for V and 2 bases for J; bases not matched to a gene: 3. The V gene's germline CDR1 is SGHRS and CDR2 YFSETQ. The DNA for the CDR3 is TGCGCCAGCAGCTCCCTAGCGGGGGGCAACACCGGGGAGCTGTTTTTT. Its protein product is CASSSLAGGNTGELFF.